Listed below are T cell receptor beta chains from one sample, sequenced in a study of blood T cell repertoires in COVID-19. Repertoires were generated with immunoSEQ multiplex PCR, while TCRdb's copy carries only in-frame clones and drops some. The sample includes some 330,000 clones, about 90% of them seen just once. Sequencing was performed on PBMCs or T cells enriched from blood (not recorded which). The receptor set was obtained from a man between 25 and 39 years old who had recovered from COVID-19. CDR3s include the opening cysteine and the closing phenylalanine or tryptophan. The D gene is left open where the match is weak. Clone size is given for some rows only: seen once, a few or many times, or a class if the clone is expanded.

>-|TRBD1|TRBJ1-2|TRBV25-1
CASSARQGANYGYTF
TGTGCCAGCAGTGCTCGACAGGGGGCGAACTATGGCTACACCTTC
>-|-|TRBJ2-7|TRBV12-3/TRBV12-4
CASSPGGSYEQYF
TGTGCCAGCAGCCCAGGGGGGTCCTACGAGCAGTACTTC
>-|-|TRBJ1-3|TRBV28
CASSPGGGRSGNTIYF
TGTGCCAGCAGCCCGGGAGGGGGACGCTCTGGAAACACCATATATTTT
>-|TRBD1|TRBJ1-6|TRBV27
CASSFRGENSPLHF
TGTGCCAGCAGCTTCAGGGGGGAGAATTCACCCCTCCACTTT
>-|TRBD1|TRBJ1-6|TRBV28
CASSPPGTAGNSPLHF
TGTGCCAGCAGCCCACCCGGGACAGCTGGGAATTCACCCCTCCACTTT
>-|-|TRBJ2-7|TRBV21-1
CASISPGGLTYEQYF
TGTGCCAGCATTTCGCCGGGGGGCCTGACCTACGAGCAGTACTTC
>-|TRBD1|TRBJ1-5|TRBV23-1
CASSRVGGWRDGQPQHF
TGCGCCAGCAGTCGAGTAGGGGGCTGGAGGGACGGTCAGCCCCAGCATTTT
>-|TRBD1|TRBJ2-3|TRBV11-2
CASSSTGDGADTQYF
TGTGCCAGCAGCTCGACAGGGGATGGGGCAGATACGCAGTATTTT
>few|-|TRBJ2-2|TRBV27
CASSFGGGTGELFF
TGTGCCAGCAGTTTCGGGGGAGGCACCGGGGAGCTGTTTTTT
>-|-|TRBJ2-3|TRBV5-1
CASSLYNREGTDTQYF
TGCGCCAGCAGCTTGTATAACAGGGAAGGCACAGATACGCAGTATTTT
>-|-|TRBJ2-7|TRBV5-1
CASSLSLGALYEQYF
TGCGCCAGCAGCTTAAGTTTGGGAGCCCTTTACGAGCAGTACTTC